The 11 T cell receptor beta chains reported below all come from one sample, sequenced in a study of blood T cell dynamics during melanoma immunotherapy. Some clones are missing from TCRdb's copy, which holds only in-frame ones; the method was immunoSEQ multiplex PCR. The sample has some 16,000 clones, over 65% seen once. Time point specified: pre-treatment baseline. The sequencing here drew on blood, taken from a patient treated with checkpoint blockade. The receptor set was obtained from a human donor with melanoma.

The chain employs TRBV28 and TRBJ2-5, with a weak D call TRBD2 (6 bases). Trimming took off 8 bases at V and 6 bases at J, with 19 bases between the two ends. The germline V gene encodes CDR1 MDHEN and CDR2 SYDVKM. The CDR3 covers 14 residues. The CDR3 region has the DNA TGTGCCAGCGGGCCTCCGGGGGTCCAGAAGACCCAGTACTTC. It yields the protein CASGPPGVQKTQYF.

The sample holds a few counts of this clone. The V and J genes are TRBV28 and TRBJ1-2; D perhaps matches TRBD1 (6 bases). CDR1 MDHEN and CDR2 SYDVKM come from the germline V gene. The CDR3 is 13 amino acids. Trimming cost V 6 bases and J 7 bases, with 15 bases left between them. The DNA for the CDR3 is TGTGCCAGCAGACGGATCGGGGGCGGTGGCTACACCTTC. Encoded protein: CASRRIGGGGYTF.

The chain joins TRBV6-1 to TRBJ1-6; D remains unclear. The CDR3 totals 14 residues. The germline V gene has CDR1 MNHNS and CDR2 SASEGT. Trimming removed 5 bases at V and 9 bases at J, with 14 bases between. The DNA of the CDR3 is TGTGCCAGCAGTCAGAAACCAACCGGTTCACCCCTCCACTTT. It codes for CASSQKPTGSPLHF.

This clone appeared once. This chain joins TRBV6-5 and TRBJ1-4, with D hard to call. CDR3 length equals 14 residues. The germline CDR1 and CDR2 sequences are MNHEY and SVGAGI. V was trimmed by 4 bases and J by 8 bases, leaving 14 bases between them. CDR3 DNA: TGTGCCAGCAGTTCGGACCCCTGGGCGGAAAAACTGTTTTTT. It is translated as CASSSDPWAEKLFF.

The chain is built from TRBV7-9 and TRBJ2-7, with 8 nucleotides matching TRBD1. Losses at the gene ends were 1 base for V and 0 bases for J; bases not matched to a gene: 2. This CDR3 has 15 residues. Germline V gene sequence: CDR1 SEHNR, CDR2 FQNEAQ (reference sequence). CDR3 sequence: CASSLVGQGSYEQYF. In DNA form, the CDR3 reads TGTGCCAGCAGCTTAGTAGGACAGGGCTCCTACGAGCAGTACTTC.

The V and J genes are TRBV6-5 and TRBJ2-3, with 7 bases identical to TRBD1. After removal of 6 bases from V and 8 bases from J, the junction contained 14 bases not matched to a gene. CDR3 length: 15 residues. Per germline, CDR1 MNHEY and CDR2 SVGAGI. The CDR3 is CASRPRVTGYGTQYF. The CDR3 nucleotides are TGTGCCAGCAGGCCAAGGGTGACAGGGTATGGTACGCAGTATTTT.

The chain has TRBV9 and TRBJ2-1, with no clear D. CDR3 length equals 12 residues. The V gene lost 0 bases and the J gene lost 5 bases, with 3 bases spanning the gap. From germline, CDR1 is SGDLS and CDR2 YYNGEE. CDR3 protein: CASSVGDNEQFF. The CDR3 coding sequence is TGTGCCAGCAGCGTAGGCGACAATGAGCAGTTCTTC.

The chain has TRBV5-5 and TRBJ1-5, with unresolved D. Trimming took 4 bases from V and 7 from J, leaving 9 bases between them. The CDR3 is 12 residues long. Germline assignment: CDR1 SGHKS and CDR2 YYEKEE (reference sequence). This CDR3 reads CASSLPPQPQHF. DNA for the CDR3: TGTGCCAGCAGCCTCCCCCCCCAGCCCCAGCATTTT.

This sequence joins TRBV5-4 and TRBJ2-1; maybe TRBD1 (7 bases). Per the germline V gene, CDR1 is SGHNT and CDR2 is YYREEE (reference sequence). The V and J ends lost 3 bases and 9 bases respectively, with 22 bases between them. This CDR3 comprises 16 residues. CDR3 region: CASSSFQGGLLSEQFF. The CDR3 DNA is TGTGCCAGCAGCTCGTTCCAGGGGGGCCTCTTGAGTGAGCAGTTCTTC.

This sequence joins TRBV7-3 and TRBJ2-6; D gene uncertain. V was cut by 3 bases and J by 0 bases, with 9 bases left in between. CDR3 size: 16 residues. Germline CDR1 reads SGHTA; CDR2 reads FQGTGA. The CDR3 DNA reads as TGTGCCAGCAGCTTCCAACCAGGCTCTGGGGCCAACGTCCTGACTTTC. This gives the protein CASSFQPGSGANVLTF.

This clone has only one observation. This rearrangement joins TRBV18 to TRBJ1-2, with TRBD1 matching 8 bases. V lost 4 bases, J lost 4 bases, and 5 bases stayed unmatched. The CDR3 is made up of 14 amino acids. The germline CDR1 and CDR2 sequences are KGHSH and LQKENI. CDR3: CASSRSGTGYGYTF. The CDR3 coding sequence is TGTGCCAGCTCACGTTCCGGGACAGGCTATGGCTACACCTTC.